This T cell receptor beta chain was observed in a study of blood T cell repertoires in COVID-19 (TCRdb year 2020). About the full investigation: Samples from collaborators originated in the United States, Italy and Spain and spanned both the acute and convalescent phases of COVID-19. The prospective study material was composed of cDNA or gDNA derived from T cells, B-cell-depleted T cells, or PBMCs. The samples were drawn from the first 160 participants of the ongoing ImmuneRACE study and from 1,254 subjects provided by 6 global collaborators. Nearly every sample came with metadata listing a de-identified subject ID, COVID-19 status, age in years and sex. Where available, HLA class I and class II types were taken from metadata supplied by the sample provider and were not determined by assay-based typing. Subjects who had been exposed to COVID-19, were actively infected with it, or had recovered from it provided the deeply sampled blood TCRbeta repertoires that made up the dataset. The repertoires were released in a freely available public database meant as a resource for research on the immune response to SARS-CoV-2. Overall results and qualifications from the work: How much clinical and demographic metadata was included differed by source and by participant, and the metadata was provided uncurated.

Whole blood was collected in K2EDTA tubes by collaborating institutions according to the institutions' own protocols. Collaborator samples were shipped for TCRbeta analysis as frozen whole blood, isolated PBMCs, or DNA extracted from either sample type. The immunoSEQ Assay, a bias-controlled multiplex PCR, was used to amplify TCRbeta CDR3 regions from genomic DNA. The paper's data handling went like this. Nucleated cell counts per sample were estimated from amplification of reference gene primers within the assay. To quantify the absolute abundance of each unique TCRbeta CDR3 rearrangement, sequence reads were collapsed and filtered. For each sample, productive Simpson clonality was calculated by taking the square root of Simpson's diversity index across productive rearrangements. The source is immuneACCESS, and TCRdb retained only in-frame sequences with V and J called. Part of the clones is not carried over; for the studies checked, unresolved V genes explain less than half of this, and the remainder is unexplained. V, J and clone size are taken as reported in that table, and D and trimming were inferred from the DNA itself. In all, the sample holds about 75,000 clones, and around 83% of those were seen once. The top ten clones comprise approximately 20% of the sample.

CDR1 LGHNA and CDR2 YNFKEQ were looked up in the germline V gene. V drops 2 bases and J drops 2 bases, leaving 13 bases in between. Spanning cysteine to phenylalanine, the CDR3 consists of 15 amino acids. Only CDR3 DNA remains: 45 bases, in frame from the first base. About this clone itself: Which antigen it targets is not known. No base quality values were provided; no much bigger clone lies one nucleotide off.

The chain links TRBV4-2 with TRBJ2-7; no D gene can be assigned with confidence. This TCR derives from a woman between 45 and 60 years old with acute or convalescent COVID-19. The sample was peripheral blood. At the DNA level, the sequence is TGTGCCAGCAGCCAAAGGAGTGACCAAACCTACGAGCAGTACTTC. Its protein reads: CASSQRSDQTYEQYF.